A single TCR beta chain is shown here with its context. The antigen is unknown. This record belongs to a study of T cell responses to AZD1222 COVID-19 vaccine. For the study at large: Both about-4-week and about-12-week second-dose recipients were combined. Findings and caveats of the study: Spike as a whole was targeted by vaccine-associated CD4 TCRs, dominant at 160-218 and 743-854.

Sequenced by immunoSEQ multiplex PCR; TCRdb stores in-frame clones only, minus some. The data show roughly 180,000 clones, about nine tenths seen once. Trimming shortened V by 6 bases and J by 0 bases, and 12 bases separated the two germline ends. The CDR3 length is 14 residues. CDR1 is MDHEN, CDR2 SYDVKM, per germline. The clonotype originates from an adult in good health. The gene calls are TRBV28 and TRBJ2-7; D is uncertain. This material consisted of peripheral blood, taken on day 0 of AZD1222 vaccination. CDR3 sequence (DNA): TGTGCCAGCAGCCCACTCGACGGCTCCTACGAGCAGTACTTC. Its translation is CASSPLDGSYEQYF.